This T cell receptor (beta chain) emerged from a study of beta chain features in type 1 diabetes. Background on the study: Patient and healthy donor groups were alike in age, gender and cell yields. Points from the study as a whole: Naive, central memory and Treg TCRB repertoires appeared more alike in patients than in healthy donors. Among all four CD4+ subsets, Type 1 diabetes patients had TCRB CDR3s that were moderately but significantly shorter.

cDNA synthesis used the whole RNA isolate, giving expressed TCRB sequences. For naive, central memory and regulatory T cell samples, reads averaged roughly 3.5 million. Here immunoSEQ multiplex PCR was the method, and the copy in TCRdb shows in-frame clones only, minus some. The sample carries 250,000 to 300,000 clones, roughly an eighth recorded once. CDR3 length: 17 residues. CDR1 is SQVTM and CDR2 is ANQGSEA in the germline V gene. V lost 4 bases to trimming and J lost 1 base, with 22 bases between them. About this clone: The antigen remains undetermined.

Stem cell-like memory, regulatory, central memory and naive CD4+ cells were sorted via CD45RO/CCR7/CD25/CD127/CD95/CD27. The V and J genes are TRBV29-1 and TRBJ1-1; maybe TRBD1 (6 bases). Input material: naive CD4+ T cells from blood. The source is a young man with type 1 diabetes. The CDR3 protein is CSVGFLFVGAANTEAFF. In nucleotides, the CDR3 is TGCAGCGTTGGGTTTCTTTTCGTGGGGGCAGCGAACACTGAAGCTTTCTTT.